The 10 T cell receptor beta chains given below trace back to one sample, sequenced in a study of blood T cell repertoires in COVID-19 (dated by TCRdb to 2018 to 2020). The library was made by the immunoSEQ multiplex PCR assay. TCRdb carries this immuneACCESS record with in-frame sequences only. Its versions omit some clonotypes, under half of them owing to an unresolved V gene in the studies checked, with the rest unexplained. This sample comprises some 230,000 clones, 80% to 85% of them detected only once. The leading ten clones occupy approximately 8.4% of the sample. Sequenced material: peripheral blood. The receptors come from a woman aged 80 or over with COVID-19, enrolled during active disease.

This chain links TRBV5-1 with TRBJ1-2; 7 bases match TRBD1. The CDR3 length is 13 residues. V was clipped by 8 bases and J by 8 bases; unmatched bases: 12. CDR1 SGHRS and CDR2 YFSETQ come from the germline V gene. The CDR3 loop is CASTGTDVKGYTF. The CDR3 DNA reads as TGCGCCAGTACCGGGACAGATGTGAAGGGCTACACCTTC.

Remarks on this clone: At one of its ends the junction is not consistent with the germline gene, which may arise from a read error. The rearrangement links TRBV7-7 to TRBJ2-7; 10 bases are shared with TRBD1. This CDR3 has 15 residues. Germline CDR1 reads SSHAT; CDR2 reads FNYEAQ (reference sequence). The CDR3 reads CASSSGTGVSYEQYF. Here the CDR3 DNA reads TGTGCTAGCAGCTCAGGGACAGGGGTCTCCTACGAGCAGTACTTC.

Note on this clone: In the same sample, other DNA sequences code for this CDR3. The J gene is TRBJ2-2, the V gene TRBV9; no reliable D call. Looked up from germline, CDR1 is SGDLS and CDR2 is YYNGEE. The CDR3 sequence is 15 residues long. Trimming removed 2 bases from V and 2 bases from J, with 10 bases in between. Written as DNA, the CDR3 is TGTGCCAGCAGCGTGGGCTCACCTAACACCGGGGAGCTGTTTTTT. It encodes CASSVGSPNTGELFF.

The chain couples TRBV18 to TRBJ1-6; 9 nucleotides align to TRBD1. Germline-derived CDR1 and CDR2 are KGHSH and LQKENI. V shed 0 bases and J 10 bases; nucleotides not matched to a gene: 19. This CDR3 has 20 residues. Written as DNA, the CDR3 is TGTGCCAGCTCACCACCGCGCACTATGGGGGCCGGGACAGGGCACTCACCCCTCCACTTT. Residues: CASSPPRTMGAGTGHSPLHF.

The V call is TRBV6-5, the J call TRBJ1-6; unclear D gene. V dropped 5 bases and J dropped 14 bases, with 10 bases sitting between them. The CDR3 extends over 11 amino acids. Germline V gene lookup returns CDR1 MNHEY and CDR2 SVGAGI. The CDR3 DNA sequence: TGTGCCAGCAGTCTCCCCCCGGCCCTCCACTTT. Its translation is CASSLPPALHF.

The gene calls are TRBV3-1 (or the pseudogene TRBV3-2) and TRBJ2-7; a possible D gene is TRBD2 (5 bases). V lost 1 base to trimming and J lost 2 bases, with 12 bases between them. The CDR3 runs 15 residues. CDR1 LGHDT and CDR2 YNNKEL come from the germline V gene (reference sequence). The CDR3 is CASSQGDSVTYEQYF. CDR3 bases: TGTGCCAGCAGCCAAGGAGATAGCGTCACCTACGAGCAGTACTTC.

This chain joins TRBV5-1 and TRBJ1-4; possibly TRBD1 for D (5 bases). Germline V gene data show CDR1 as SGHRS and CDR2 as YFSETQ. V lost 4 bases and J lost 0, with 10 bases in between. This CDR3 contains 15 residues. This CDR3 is CASSPQDATNEKLFF. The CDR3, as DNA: TGCGCCAGCAGCCCACAGGATGCAACTAATGAAAAACTGTTTTTT.

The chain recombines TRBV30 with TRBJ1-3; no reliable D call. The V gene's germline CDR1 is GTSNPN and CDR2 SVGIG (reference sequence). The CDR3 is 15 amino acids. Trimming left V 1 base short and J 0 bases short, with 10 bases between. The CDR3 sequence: CAWSGDSYSGNTIYF. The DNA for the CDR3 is TGTGCCTGGAGTGGTGATAGTTACTCTGGAAACACCATATATTTT.

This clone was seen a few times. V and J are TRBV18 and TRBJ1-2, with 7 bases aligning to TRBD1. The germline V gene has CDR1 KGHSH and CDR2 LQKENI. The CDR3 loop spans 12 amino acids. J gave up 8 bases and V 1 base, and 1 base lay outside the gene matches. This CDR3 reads CASSPLRGGYTF. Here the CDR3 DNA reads TGTGCCAGCTCACCACTCAGGGGGGGCTACACCTTC.

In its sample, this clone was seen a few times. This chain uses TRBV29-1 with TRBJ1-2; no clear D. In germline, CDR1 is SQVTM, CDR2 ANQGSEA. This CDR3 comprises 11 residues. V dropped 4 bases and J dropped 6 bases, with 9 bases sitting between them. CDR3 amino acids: CSVVQSHGYTF. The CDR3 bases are TGCAGCGTTGTACAGAGCCATGGCTACACCTTC.